The rows below give T cell receptor beta chains drawn from one sample of a study of control samples from healthy donors and cancer patients. TCRdb's table, derived via immunoSEQ multiplex PCR, lists solely in-frame clones and lacks some. The profile covers around 100,000 clones, with approximately 90% appearing a single time and under 10% taken by the ten largest. Sample: blood. These receptor sequences come from a man younger than 45 in good health. Both conserved end residues are part of each CDR3. The order of the fields is CDR3 protein, CDR3 DNA, J gene, D gene, clone size, V gene. The D gene is left open where the match is weak. Only some rows state a clone size, as once, few, many or a class for expanded clones.

CDR3aa: CASSSGGPDTQYF
CDR3nt: TGTGCCAGCAGCTCAGGGGGCCCAGATACGCAGTATTTT
j_gene: TRBJ2-3
d_gene: TRBD1
abundance: NA
v_gene: TRBV7-9

CDR3aa: CASSSVGHRDRDYEQYF
CDR3nt: TGTGCCAGCAGCTCGGTGGGTCATAGGGACAGGGACTACGAGCAGTACTTC
j_gene: TRBJ2-7
d_gene: TRBD1
abundance: few
v_gene: TRBV11-2

CDR3aa: CASSERAESTDTQYF
CDR3nt: TGCGCCAGCAGTGAACGAGCGGAGAGCACAGATACGCAGTATTTT
j_gene: TRBJ2-3
d_gene: NA
abundance: NA
v_gene: TRBV10-1

CDR3aa: CASTFLGAGANVLTF
CDR3nt: TGTGCCAGCACCTTCCTGGGGGCTGGGGCCAACGTCCTGACTTTC
j_gene: TRBJ2-6
d_gene: NA
abundance: NA
v_gene: TRBV5-6

CDR3aa: CASSEQGSYGYTF
CDR3nt: TGTGCCAGCAGTGAGCAGGGGAGTTATGGCTACACCTTC
j_gene: TRBJ1-2
d_gene: NA
abundance: NA
v_gene: TRBV2

CDR3aa: CASSPGTYEQYF
CDR3nt: TGTGCCAGCAGTCCAGGGACCTACGAGCAGTACTTC
j_gene: TRBJ2-7
d_gene: NA
abundance: once
v_gene: TRBV28

CDR3aa: CATRGGGKSDTQYF
CDR3nt: TGTGCCACCAGAGGCGGGGGGAAATCAGATACGCAGTATTTT
j_gene: TRBJ2-3
d_gene: TRBD2
abundance: NA
v_gene: TRBV6-5

CDR3aa: CASSQRTARNSPLHF
CDR3nt: TGTGCCAGCAGCCAGCGGACGGCGAGGAATTCACCCCTCCACTTT
j_gene: TRBJ1-6
d_gene: NA
abundance: few
v_gene: TRBV14

CDR3aa: CATSDLFTSGATDTQYF
CDR3nt: TGTGCCACCAGTGATTTATTTACTAGCGGGGCCACAGATACGCAGTATTTT
j_gene: TRBJ2-3
d_gene: TRBD2
abundance: NA
v_gene: TRBV24-1

CDR3aa: CASSLGGGALDEQYF
CDR3nt: TGCGCCAGCAGCTTGGGCGGGGGCGCTTTGGACGAGCAGTACTTC
j_gene: TRBJ2-7
d_gene: NA
abundance: NA
v_gene: TRBV5-1

CDR3aa: CASMVGAATNEKLFF
CDR3nt: TGTGCCAGCATGGTGGGAGCCGCAACTAATGAAAAACTGTTTTTT
j_gene: TRBJ1-4
d_gene: NA
abundance: NA
v_gene: TRBV6-6

CDR3aa: CASRMAMNYGYTF
CDR3nt: TGTGCCAGTAGAATGGCTATGAACTATGGCTACACCTTC
j_gene: TRBJ1-2
d_gene: NA
abundance: once
v_gene: TRBV19

CDR3aa: CASSPGVSGTTDTQYF
CDR3nt: TGTGCCAGCAGCCCCGGGGTTAGCGGGACCACAGATACGCAGTATTTT
j_gene: TRBJ2-3
d_gene: TRBD2
abundance: NA
v_gene: TRBV7-9

CDR3aa: CASSKGLQSDEQYF
CDR3nt: TGCGCCAGCAGCAAGGGACTACAGAGTGACGAGCAGTACTTC
j_gene: TRBJ2-7
d_gene: TRBD2
abundance: NA
v_gene: TRBV4-1

CDR3aa: CASSLVNTKRDEKLFF
CDR3nt: TGTGCCAGCAGCTTAGTAAACACAAAGCGAGATGAAAAACTGTTTTTT
j_gene: TRBJ1-4
d_gene: NA
abundance: NA
v_gene: TRBV7-9